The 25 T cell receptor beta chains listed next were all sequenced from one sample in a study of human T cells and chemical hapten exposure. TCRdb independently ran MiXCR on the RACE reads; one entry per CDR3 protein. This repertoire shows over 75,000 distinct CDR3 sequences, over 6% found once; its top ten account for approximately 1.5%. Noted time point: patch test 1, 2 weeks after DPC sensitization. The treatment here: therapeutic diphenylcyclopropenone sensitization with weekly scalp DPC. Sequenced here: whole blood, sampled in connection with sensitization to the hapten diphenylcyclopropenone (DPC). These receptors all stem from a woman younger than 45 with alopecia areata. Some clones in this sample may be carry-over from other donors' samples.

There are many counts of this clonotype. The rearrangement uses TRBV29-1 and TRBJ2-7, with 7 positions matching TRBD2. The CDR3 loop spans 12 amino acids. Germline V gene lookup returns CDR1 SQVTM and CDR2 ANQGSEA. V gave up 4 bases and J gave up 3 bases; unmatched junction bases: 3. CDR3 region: CSVATSDYEQYF. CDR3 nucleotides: TGCAGCGTTGCAACTAGCGACTACGAGCAGTACTTC.

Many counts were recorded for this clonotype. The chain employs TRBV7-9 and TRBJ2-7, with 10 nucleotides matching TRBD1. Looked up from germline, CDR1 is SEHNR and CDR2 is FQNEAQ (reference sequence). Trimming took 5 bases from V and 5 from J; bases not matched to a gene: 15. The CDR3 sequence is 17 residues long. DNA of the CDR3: TGTGCCAGCAGCCCCCAGCCGGGACAGGGGCCGGTGGACGAGCAGTACTTC. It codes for CASSPQPGQGPVDEQYF. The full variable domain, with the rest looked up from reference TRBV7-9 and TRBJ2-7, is DTGVSQNPRHKITKRGQNVTFRCDPISEHNRLYWYRQTLGQGPEFLTYFQNEAQLEKSRLLSDRFSAERPKGSFSTLEIQRTEQGDSAMYLCASSPQPGQGPVDEQYFGPGTRLTVT.

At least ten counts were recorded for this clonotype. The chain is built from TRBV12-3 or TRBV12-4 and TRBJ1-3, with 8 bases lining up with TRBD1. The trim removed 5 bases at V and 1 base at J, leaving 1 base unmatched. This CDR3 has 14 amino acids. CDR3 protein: CASSRQGSGNTIYF. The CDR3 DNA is TGTGCCAGCAGTAGACAGGGGTCTGGAAACACCATATATTTT.

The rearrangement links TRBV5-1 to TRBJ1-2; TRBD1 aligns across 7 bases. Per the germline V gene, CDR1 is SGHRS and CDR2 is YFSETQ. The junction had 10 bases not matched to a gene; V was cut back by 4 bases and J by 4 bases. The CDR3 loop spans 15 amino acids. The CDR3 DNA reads TGCGCCAGCAGCCCTAGCCGGGACAGAATCTATGGCTACACCTTC. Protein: CASSPSRDRIYGYTF. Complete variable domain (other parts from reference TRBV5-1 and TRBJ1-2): KAGVTQTPRYLIKTRGQQVTLSCSPISGHRSVSWYQQTPGQGLQFLFEYFSETQRNKGNFPGRFSGRQFSNSRSEMNVSTLELGDSALYLCASSPSRDRIYGYTFGSGTRLTVV.

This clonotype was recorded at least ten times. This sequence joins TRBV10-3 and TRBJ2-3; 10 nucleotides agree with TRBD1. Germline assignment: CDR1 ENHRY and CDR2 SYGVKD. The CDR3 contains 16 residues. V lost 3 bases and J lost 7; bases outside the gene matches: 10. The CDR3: CAISDQRQGAIYTQYF. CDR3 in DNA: TGTGCCATCAGTGACCAAAGACAGGGGGCTATATATACGCAGTATTTT.

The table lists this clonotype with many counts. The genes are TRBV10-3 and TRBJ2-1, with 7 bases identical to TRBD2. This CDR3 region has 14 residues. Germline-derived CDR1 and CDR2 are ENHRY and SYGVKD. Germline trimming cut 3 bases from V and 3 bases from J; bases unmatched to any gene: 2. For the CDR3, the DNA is TGTGCCATCAGTGACGGCGGGGGCTACAATGAGCAGTTCTTC. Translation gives CAISDGGGYNEQFF.

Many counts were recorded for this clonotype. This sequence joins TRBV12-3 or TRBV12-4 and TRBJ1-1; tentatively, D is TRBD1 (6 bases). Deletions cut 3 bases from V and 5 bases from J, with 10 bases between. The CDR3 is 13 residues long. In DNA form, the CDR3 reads TGTGCCAGCAGTTTCGCAGGGGAGACTGAAGCTTTCTTT. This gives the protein CASSFAGETEAFF.

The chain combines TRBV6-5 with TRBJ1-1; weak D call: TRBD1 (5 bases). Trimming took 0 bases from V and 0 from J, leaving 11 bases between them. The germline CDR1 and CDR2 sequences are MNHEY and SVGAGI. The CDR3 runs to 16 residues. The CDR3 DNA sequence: TGTGCCAGCAGTTACTCGACAGAGTTGATGAACACTGAAGCTTTCTTT. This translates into CASSYSTELMNTEAFF.

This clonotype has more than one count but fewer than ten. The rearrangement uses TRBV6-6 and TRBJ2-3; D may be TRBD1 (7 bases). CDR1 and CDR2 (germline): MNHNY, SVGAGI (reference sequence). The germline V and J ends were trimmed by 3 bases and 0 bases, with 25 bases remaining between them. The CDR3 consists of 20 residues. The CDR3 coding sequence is TGTGCCAGCAGTTATTCAGTGGGGTCAGGGGGGACTGGAAGCACAGATACGCAGTATTTT. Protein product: CASSYSVGSGGTGSTDTQYF.

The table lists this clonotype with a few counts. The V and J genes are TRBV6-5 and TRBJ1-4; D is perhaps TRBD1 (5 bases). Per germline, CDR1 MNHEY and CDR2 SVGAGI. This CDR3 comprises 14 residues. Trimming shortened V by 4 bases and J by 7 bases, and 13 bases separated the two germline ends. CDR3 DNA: TGTGCCAGCAGTTCGCAGGGACGTGTTGAAAAACTGTTTTTT. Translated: CASSSQGRVEKLFF.

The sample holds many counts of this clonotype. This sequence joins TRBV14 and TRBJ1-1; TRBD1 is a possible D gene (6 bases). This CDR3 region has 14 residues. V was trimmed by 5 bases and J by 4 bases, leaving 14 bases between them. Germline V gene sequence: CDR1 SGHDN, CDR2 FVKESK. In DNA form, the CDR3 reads TGTGCCAGCAGCACAACAGGGAGCAGCACTGAAGCTTTCTTT. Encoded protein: CASSTTGSSTEAFF.

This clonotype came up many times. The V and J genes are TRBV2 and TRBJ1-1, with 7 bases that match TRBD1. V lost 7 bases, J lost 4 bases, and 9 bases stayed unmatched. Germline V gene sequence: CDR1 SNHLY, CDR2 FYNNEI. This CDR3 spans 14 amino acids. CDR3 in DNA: TGTGCCAGCACCCTCAATCCAGGGGGCACTGAAGCTTTCTTT. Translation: CASTLNPGGTEAFF.

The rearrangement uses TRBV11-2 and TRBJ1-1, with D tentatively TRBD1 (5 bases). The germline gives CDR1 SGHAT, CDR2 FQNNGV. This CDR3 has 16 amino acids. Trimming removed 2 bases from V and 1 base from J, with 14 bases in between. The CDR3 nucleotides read TGTGCCAGCAGCTTAAATCCACCGACAGAGAACACTGAAGCTTTCTTT. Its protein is CASSLNPPTENTEAFF.

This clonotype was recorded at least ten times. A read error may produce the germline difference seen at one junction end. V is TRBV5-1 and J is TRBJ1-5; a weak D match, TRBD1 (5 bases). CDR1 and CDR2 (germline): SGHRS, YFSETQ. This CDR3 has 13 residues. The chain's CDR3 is CASSLDSNQPQHF. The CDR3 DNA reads TGTGCCAGCAGCTTAGACAGTAATCAGCCCCAGCATTTT. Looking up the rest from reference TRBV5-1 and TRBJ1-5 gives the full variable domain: KAGVTQTPRYLIKTRGQQVTLSCSPISGHRSVSWYQQTPGQGLQFLFEYFSETQRNKGNFPGRFSGRQFSNSRSEMNVSTLELGDSALYLCASSLDSNQPQHFGDGTRLSIL.

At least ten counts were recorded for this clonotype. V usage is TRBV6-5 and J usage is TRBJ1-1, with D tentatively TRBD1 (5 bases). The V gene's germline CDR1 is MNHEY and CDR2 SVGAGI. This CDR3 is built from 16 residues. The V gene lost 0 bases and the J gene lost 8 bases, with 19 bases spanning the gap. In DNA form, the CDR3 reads TGTGCCAGCAGTTACTCGATGTATCGGCATCCAGGGGAAGCTTTCTTT. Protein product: CASSYSMYRHPGEAFF.

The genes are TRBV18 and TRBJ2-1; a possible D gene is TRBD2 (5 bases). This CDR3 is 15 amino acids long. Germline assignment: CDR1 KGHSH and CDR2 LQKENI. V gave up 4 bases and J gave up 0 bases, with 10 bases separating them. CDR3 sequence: CASSRTGSSYNEQFF. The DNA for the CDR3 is TGTGCCAGCTCACGGACGGGGAGCTCCTACAATGAGCAGTTCTTC.

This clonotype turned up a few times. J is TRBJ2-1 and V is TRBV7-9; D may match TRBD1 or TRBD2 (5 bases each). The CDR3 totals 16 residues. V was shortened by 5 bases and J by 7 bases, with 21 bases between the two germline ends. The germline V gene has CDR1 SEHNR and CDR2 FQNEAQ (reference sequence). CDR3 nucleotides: TGTGCCAGCAGCCTCCCTTCGTGGGACCGAGGTAATGAGCAGTTCTTC. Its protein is CASSLPSWDRGNEQFF.

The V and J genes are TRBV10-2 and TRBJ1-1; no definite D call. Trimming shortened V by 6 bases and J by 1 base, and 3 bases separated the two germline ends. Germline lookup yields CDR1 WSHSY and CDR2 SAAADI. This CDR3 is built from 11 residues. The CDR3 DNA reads TGCGCCAGCAGAACGAACACTGAAGCTTTCTTT. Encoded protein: CASRTNTEAFF.

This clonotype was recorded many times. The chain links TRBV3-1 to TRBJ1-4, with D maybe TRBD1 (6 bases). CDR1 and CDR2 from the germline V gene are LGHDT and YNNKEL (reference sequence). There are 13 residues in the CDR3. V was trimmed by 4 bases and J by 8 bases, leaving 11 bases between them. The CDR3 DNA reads TGTGCCAGCAGCCCAAGGGGGGGAGAAAAACTGTTTTTT. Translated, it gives CASSPRGGEKLFF.

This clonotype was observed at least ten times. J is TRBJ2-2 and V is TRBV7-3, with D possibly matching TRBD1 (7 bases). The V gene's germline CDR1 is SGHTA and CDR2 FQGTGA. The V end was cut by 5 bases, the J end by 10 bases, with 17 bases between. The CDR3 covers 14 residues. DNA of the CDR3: TGTGCCAGCAGCGAAACAGGGGCGCGGGAGGAGCTGTTTTTT. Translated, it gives CASSETGAREELFF.

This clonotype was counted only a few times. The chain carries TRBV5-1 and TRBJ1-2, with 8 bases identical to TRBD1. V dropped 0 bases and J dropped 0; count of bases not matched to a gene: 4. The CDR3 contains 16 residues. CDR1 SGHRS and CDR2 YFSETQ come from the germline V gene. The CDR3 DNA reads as TGCGCCAGCAGCTTGGGGGACAGGACCGCTAACTATGGCTACACCTTC. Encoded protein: CASSLGDRTANYGYTF.

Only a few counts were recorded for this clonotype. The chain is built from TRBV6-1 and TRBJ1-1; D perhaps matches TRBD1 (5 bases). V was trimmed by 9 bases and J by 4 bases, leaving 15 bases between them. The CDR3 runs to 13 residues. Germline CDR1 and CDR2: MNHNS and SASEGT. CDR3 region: CASKVWGGTEAFF. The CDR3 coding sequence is TGTGCCAGTAAGGTATGGGGGGGCACTGAAGCTTTCTTT.

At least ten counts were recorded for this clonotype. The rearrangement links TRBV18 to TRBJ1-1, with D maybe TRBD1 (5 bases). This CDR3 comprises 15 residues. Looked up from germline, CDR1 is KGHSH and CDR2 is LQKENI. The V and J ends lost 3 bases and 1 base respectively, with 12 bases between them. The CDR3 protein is CASSPRDGGNTEAFF. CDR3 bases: TGTGCCAGCTCACCTCGTGACGGGGGGAACACTGAAGCTTTCTTT. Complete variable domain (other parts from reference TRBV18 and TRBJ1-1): NAGVMQNPRHLVRRRGQEARLRCSPMKGHSHVYWYRQLPEEGLKFMVYLQKENIIDESGMPKERFSAEFPKEGPSILRIQQVVRGDSAAYFCASSPRDGGNTEAFFGQGTRLTVV.

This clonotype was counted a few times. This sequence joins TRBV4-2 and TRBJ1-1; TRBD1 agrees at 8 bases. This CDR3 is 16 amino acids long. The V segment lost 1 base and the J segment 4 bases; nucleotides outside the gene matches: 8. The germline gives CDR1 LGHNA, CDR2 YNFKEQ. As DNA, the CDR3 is TGTGCCAGCAGCCAAGGATCCGACAGGGGAACCACTGAAGCTTTCTTT. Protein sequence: CASSQGSDRGTTEAFF.

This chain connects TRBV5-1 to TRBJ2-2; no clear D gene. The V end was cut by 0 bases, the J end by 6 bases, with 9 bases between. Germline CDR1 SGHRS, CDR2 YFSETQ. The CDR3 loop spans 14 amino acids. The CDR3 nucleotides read TGCGCCAGCAGCTTGGCCCTCGAGGCCGGGGAGCTGTTTTTT. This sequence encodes CASSLALEAGELFF.